The rows below give T cell receptor beta chains drawn from one sample of a study of beta chain features in type 1 diabetes. Only in-frame clones appear in the TCRdb table, and some are missing; sequencing was by immunoSEQ multiplex PCR. This sample has around 140,000 clones; roughly 10% occur once, and the top ten carry 0.6% to 0.9%. Sequences were obtained from central memory CD4+ T cells from blood. The source of these receptors is a man aged 25-45 years with type 1 diabetes. CDR3s include the opening cysteine and the closing phenylalanine or tryptophan. D genes are given only for firm matches. For some rows the clone size is stated as once, few or many, or as a class when expanded; others skip it.

>TRBD2|TRBJ2-5|TRBV15|-
CATSPRVSGEETQYF
TGTGCCACCAGCCCACGGGTTAGCGGGGAAGAGACCCAGTACTTC
>TRBD1|TRBJ1-6|TRBV5-4|-
CASNLRGQGSYNSPLHF
TGTGCCAGCAATTTGAGGGGACAGGGCTCCTATAATTCACCCCTCCACTTT
>-|TRBJ2-5|TRBV10-3|-
CAISESGVETQYF
TGTGCCATCAGTGAGTCGGGAGTGGAGACCCAGTACTTC
>-|TRBJ1-5|TRBV25-1|few
CASSEGTTHPNQPQHF
TGTGCCAGCAGTGAAGGGACAACTCATCCCAATCAGCCCCAGCATTTT
>-|TRBJ1-1|TRBV28|-
CAIRPGLRNTEAFF
TGTGCCATCCGACCCGGACTGAGGAACACTGAAGCTTTCTTT
>TRBD2|TRBJ2-1|TRBV27|-
CASSLAGGIYNEQFF
TGTGCCAGCAGTTTAGCGGGGGGGATTTACAATGAGCAGTTCTTC
>-|TRBJ1-2|TRBV23-1|-
CASSLPTPFNYGYTF
TGCGCCAGCAGTCTGCCCACACCATTTAACTATGGCTACACCTTC
>TRBD1|TRBJ1-1|TRBV6-5|few
CASSKWDRVNTEAFF
TGTGCCAGCAGTAAATGGGACAGGGTTAACACTGAAGCTTTCTTT
>TRBD1|TRBJ1-1|TRBV27|-
CASSARQGFTEAFF
TGTGCCAGCAGTGCCCGACAGGGGTTTACTGAAGCTTTCTTT
>-|TRBJ2-1|TRBV4-1|few
CASSQEVAVFF
TGTGCCAGCAGCCAAGAGGTAGCTGTGTTCTTC
>TRBD1|TRBJ2-7|TRBV5-3|-
CARTGGPGPGGYEQYF
TGTGCCAGAACAGGGGGCCCCGGGCCAGGGGGTTACGAGCAGTACTTC
>-|TRBJ2-3|TRBV5-1|-
CASSLTGSSTDTQYF
TGCGCCAGCAGCTTGACAGGGTCTAGCACAGATACGCAGTATTTT
>TRBD1|TRBJ2-7|TRBV6-1|-
CATINRGANYEQYF
TGTGCCACCATAAACAGGGGGGCGAACTACGAGCAGTACTTC
>-|TRBJ1-6|TRBV11-2|once
CASSPLSYNSPLHF
TGTGCCAGCAGCCCCCTTTCCTATAATTCACCCCTCCACTTT
>-|TRBJ2-5|TRBV5-1|few
CASSLLGGETQYF
TGCGCCAGCAGCTTGTTAGGGGGAGAGACCCAGTACTTC
>TRBD1|TRBJ2-3|TRBV29-1|-
CSSTGTGPTDTQYF
TGCAGCTCTACCGGGACAGGGCCCACAGATACGCAGTATTTT
>TRBD1|TRBJ1-2|TRBV7-9|few
CASSPAGTGGRGGYTF
TGTGCCAGCAGCCCCGCCGGGACAGGGGGAAGAGGCGGCTACACCTTC
>TRBD1|TRBJ1-2|TRBV2|-
CASRVTGEGLNGYTF
TGTGCCAGCAGGGTCACAGGGGAAGGGCTTAATGGCTACACCTTC
>-|TRBJ2-5|TRBV5-1|few
CASSLGHGGETQYF
TGCGCCAGCAGCTTGGGACACGGGGGAGAGACCCAGTACTTC
>TRBD2|TRBJ2-1|TRBV10-3|-
CAISLSGTRSYNEQFF
TGTGCCATCAGTCTCTCCGGGACTAGGTCCTACAATGAGCAGTTCTTC
>TRBD1|TRBJ2-7|TRBV28|-
CASRDSSGTGSYEQYF
TGTGCCAGCAGAGATTCATCCGGGACAGGGTCCTACGAGCAGTACTTC
>-|TRBJ2-5|TRBV11-2|-
CASSFNPGGGETQYF
TGTGCCAGCAGCTTTAACCCGGGCGGAGGAGAGACCCAGTACTTC
>-|TRBJ1-1|TRBV18|few
CASSPPKGGGTEAFF
TGTGCCAGCTCACCACCGAAAGGGGGGGGCACTGAAGCTTTCTTT
>-|TRBJ2-7|TRBV19|-
CASSIAGSIPSYEQYF
TGTGCCAGTAGTATCGCGGGGTCGATACCCTCCTACGAGCAGTACTTC
>-|TRBJ2-2|TRBV6-5|few
CASSPEGWRTGELFF
TGTGCCAGCAGTCCGGAGGGCTGGAGGACCGGGGAGCTGTTTTTT
>TRBD1|TRBJ1-5|TRBV7-9|few
CASSPTGGGQPQHF
TGTGCCAGCAGCCCGACAGGGGGTGGTCAGCCCCAGCATTTT
>-|TRBJ2-1|TRBV11-2|-
CASSLGGPNNEQFF
TGTGCCAGCAGCTTAGGAGGGCCAAACAATGAGCAGTTCTTC
>TRBD2|TRBJ2-1|TRBV11-3|-
CASSLALAGSHNEQFF
TGTGCCAGCAGCTTAGCTCTAGCGGGGTCCCACAATGAGCAGTTCTTC
>TRBD1|TRBJ1-2|TRBV18|few
CASSPPSQGIYGYTF
TGTGCCAGCTCACCACCGTCACAGGGGATCTATGGCTACACCTTC
>-|TRBJ2-5|TRBV7-2|-
CASSSAGWQETQYF
TGTGCCAGCAGCTCCGCAGGATGGCAGGAGACCCAGTACTTC
>-|TRBJ2-1|TRBV7-3|-
CASSLQGDNEQFF
TGTGCCAGCAGCTTGCAGGGCGACAATGAGCAGTTCTTC
>TRBD1|TRBJ2-5|TRBV18|few
CASSPNRGGKTQYF
TGTGCCAGCTCACCAAACAGGGGTGGGAAGACCCAGTACTTC
>TRBD2|TRBJ2-3|TRBV7-9|few
CASSMTSGDTQYF
TGTGCCAGCAGCATGACTAGCGGAGATACGCAGTATTTT
>-|TRBJ2-1|TRBV6-1|-
CASREGEQFF
TGTGCCAGCCGCGAGGGTGAGCAGTTCTTC
>TRBD2|TRBJ2-5|TRBV7-2|-
CASSPGTMQTQYF
TGTGCCAGCAGCCCCGGGACTATGCAGACCCAGTACTTC
>TRBD1|TRBJ1-3|TRBV7-9|few
CASSLGQGDTIYF
TGTGCCAGCAGCTTAGGACAGGGCGACACCATATATTTT
>-|TRBJ1-6|TRBV30|few
CAWSEGGTGYNSPLHF
TGTGCCTGGAGTGAGGGTGGAACAGGGTATAATTCACCCCTCCACTTT
>-|TRBJ1-2|TRBV18|-
CASSPGDTRPGYTF
TGTGCCAGCTCACCGGGGGACACCAGGCCGGGCTACACCTTC
>-|TRBJ1-1|TRBV6-6|few
CATFQGGTEAFF
TGTGCCACCTTTCAGGGAGGCACTGAAGCTTTCTTT
>-|TRBJ1-5|TRBV18|-
CASVEGPWQPQHF
TGTGCCAGCGTCGAGGGCCCTTGGCAGCCCCAGCATTTT
>-|TRBJ1-5|TRBV30|-
CAWSTLEGNQPQHF
TGTGCCTGGAGTACCCTCGAGGGCAATCAGCCCCAGCATTTT
>TRBD1|TRBJ2-5|TRBV2|-
CASSPVRDRGETQYF
TGTGCCAGCAGTCCCGTCCGGGACAGGGGGGAGACCCAGTACTTC
>TRBD1|TRBJ1-2|TRBV5-6|few
CASTLDRNYGYTF
TGTGCCAGCACCTTGGACAGGAACTATGGCTACACCTTC